This TCR beta chain emerged from a study of shared clonotypes between healthy human individuals. Overall study context: Those who served as donors were a couple of women and three men between the ages of 18 and 49.

The CDR3 covers 14 residues. Germline CDR1 MDHEN, CDR2 SYDVKM. Study-level findings and limits: Few donors limited the genetic and exposure-history diversity represented.

About this clone itself: Its antigen is currently unknown. A junction boundary mismatches the germline segment, possibly from a read error.

Profiling relied on immunoSEQ multiplex PCR, and the TCRdb table lists in-frame clones only, not all of them. The table has around 500,000 clones, over 70% seen once; the top ten hold roughly 13%. The sequence was collected from a woman between 40 and 55 years old in good health. Some clones in this sample may be carry-over from other donors' samples. The sequencing input was PBMCs. The V gene is TRBV28, the J gene TRBJ2-4, with TRBD2 identical over 11 bases. The CDR3 bases are TGTGCCAGCAGTTTAGAGGGACTAGCGGCCCTTGTCGACTTC. Translating it yields CASSLEGLAALVDF.